A single sample is the source of the 10 T cell receptor beta chains below, sequenced in a study of blood T cell repertoires in COVID-19 (dated by TCRdb to the early 2020s). Library generation was performed with the immunoSEQ multiplex PCR assay. TCRdb re-hosts the immuneACCESS table, in-frame sequences only. Its copies lack some clones; in the studies checked, an unresolved V gene accounts for under half of them, and the cause for the rest is not known. For this sample there are 250,000 to 300,000 clones; 80% to 85% appear just once. Clones ranked in the top ten supply approximately 5% of the sample. The specimen was PBMCs or T cells enriched from blood (not recorded which). These receptors all stem from a man aged 40-55 years who had been exposed to COVID-19.

This clone was observed a handful of times. The chain links TRBV3-1 (or the pseudogene TRBV3-2) to TRBJ1-1; tentative D call: TRBD1 (5 bases). The germline V gene encodes CDR1 LGHDT and CDR2 YNNKEL (reference sequence). Trimming left V 4 bases short and J 1 base short, with 7 bases between. The CDR3 contains 13 residues. The CDR3: CASSPGQNTEAFF. Written as DNA, the CDR3 is TGTGCCAGCAGCCCCGGACAGAACACTGAAGCTTTCTTT.

This clone was counted only a few times. V and J are TRBV10-1 and TRBJ2-1; 10 bases map to TRBD2. The V gene end was trimmed by 9 bases and the J gene end by 8 bases; junction bases not matched to a gene: 10. The CDR3 covers 14 residues. CDR1 is WNHNN and CDR2 is SYGVQD in the germline V gene (reference sequence). Here the CDR3 DNA reads TGCGCCAGTGGAGCGGGAGGGCCCATCGATGAGCAGTTCTTC. Translating gives CASGAGGPIDEQFF.

The chain uses TRBV11-3 and TRBJ1-4; 8 nucleotides line up with TRBD1. The CDR3 loop spans 15 amino acids. CDR1 is SGHNT and CDR2 is YENEEA in the germline V gene. Losses at the gene ends were 5 bases for V and 7 bases for J; bases not matched to a gene: 9. Written as DNA, the CDR3 is TGTGCCAGCAGCCGGGGACAGGAAAATTCTGAAAAACTGTTTTTT. This codes for CASSRGQENSEKLFF.

This clone appeared a single time. The chain employs TRBV19 and TRBJ1-1; 7 bases align to TRBD1. The CDR3 has 15 residues. Losses at the gene ends were 7 bases for V and 5 bases for J; bases not matched to a gene: 13. Germline values: CDR1 LNHDA, CDR2 SQIVND (reference sequence). This CDR3 reads CASNMRGGAVTEAFF. CDR3 coding DNA: TGTGCCAGTAATATGAGAGGGGGCGCGGTGACTGAAGCTTTCTTT.

V usage is TRBV27 and J usage is TRBJ1-2; 9 bases fit TRBD1. The CDR3 contains 14 residues. The V and J ends lost 8 bases and 8 bases, in that order; junction bases with no gene match: 12. Germline V gene lookup returns CDR1 MNHEY and CDR2 SMNVEV (reference sequence). The CDR3 nucleotides are TGTGCCAGCGGAGGTCCACAGGGGGCACGGGGCTACACCTTC. This encodes CASGGPQGARGYTF.

This chain links TRBV9 with TRBJ2-7; no firm D call. The CDR3 sequence is 15 residues long. V shed 0 bases and J shed 5 bases, with 15 bases lying between them. From germline, CDR1 is SGDLS and CDR2 YYNGEE. CDR3 region: CASSVAGFFVDEQYF. CDR3 nucleotide sequence: TGTGCCAGCAGCGTAGCCGGGTTTTTTGTTGACGAGCAGTACTTC.

CDR3 bases: TGTGCCAGCAGCTTAGTAGGGCTAGCGGGAGTCCTTGGGAACATTCAGTACTTC. Translating gives CASSLVGLAGVLGNIQYF. The gene calls are TRBV7-9 and TRBJ2-4; TRBD2 matches 10 bases. CDR3 length: 18 amino acids. Per germline, CDR1 SEHNR and CDR2 FQNEAQ (reference sequence). The J segment lost 7 bases and the V segment lost 1 base, leaving 13 bases of the junction unmatched.

J is TRBJ1-3 and V is TRBV9; D is unclear. With 0 bases removed from V and 4 bases from J, the gap between germline ends came to 8 bases. Per germline, CDR1 SGDLS and CDR2 YYNGEE. The CDR3 is made up of 14 amino acids. CDR3 sequence: CASSVESGGNTIYF. DNA for the CDR3: TGTGCCAGCAGCGTAGAATCGGGAGGAAACACCATATATTTT. The variable domain in full, completed from reference TRBV9 and TRBJ1-3, reads DSGVTQTPKHLITATGQRVTLRCSPRSGDLSVYWYQQSLDQGLQFLIQYYNGEERAKGNILERFSAQQFPDLHSELNLSSLELGDSALYFCASSVESGGNTIYFGEGSWLTVV.

The DNA of the CDR3 is TGCGCCAGCAAAACTAGCGGAGCCAATGAGCAGTTCTTC. Its translation: CASKTSGANEQFF. The rearrangement links TRBV10-2 to TRBJ2-1, with 8 bases matching TRBD2. CDR3 length: 13 amino acids. After removal of 7 bases from V and 6 bases from J, the junction contained 5 bases not matched to a gene. Per germline, CDR1 WSHSY and CDR2 SAAADI.

The genes are TRBV16 and TRBJ1-1, with D possibly TRBD1 on 5 matching bases. Germline assignment: CDR1 KGHSY and CDR2 FQNENV. Deletions cut 4 bases from V and 4 bases from J, with 16 bases between. CDR3 size: 15 residues. CDR3 protein: CASSPLGAETTEAFF. In DNA, the CDR3 is TGTGCCAGCAGCCCCTTAGGGGCGGAAACCACTGAAGCTTTCTTT.